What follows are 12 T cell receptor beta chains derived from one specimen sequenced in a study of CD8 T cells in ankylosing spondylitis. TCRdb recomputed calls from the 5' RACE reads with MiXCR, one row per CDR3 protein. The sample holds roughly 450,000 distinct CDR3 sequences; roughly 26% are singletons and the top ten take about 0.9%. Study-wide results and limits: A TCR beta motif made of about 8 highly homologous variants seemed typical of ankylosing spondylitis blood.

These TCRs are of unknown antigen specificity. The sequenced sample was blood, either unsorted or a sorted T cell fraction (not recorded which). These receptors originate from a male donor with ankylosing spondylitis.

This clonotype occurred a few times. The CDR3 DNA sequence: TGTGCCAGCAAAGTAGTAGGCAGTGGTTATGGCTACACCTTC. Encoded protein: CASKVVGSGYGYTF. V gene TRBV27 combines with J gene TRBJ1-2; D ambiguous. Germline loops: CDR1 MNHEY, CDR2 SMNVEV (reference sequence). V dropped 7 bases and J dropped 5 bases, with 17 bases sitting between them. The CDR3 length is 14 residues.

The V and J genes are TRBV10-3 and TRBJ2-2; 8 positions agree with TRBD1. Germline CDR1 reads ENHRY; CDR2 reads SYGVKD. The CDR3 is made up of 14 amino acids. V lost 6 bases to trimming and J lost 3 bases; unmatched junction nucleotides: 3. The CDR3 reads CAIRPDRDTGELFF. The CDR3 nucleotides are TGTGCCATCAGGCCGGACAGGGACACCGGGGAGCTGTTTTTT.

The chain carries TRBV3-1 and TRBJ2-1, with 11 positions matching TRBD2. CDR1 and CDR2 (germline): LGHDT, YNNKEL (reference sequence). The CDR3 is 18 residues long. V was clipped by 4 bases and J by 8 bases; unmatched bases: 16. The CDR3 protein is CASSLRLAGGGYYDEQFF. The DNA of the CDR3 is TGTGCCAGCAGCCTGCGGCTAGCGGGAGGTGGGTATTACGATGAGCAGTTCTTC.

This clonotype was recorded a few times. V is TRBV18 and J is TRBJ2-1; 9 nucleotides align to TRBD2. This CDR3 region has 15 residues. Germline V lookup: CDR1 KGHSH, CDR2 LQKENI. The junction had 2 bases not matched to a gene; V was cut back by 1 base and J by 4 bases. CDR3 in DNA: TGTGCCAGCTCACCACGACTAGCGGAATACAATGAGCAGTTCTTC. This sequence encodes CASSPRLAEYNEQFF. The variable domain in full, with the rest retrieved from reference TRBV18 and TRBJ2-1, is NAGVMQNPRHLVRRRGQEARLRCSPMKGHSHVYWYRQLPEEGLKFMVYLQKENIIDESGMPKERFSAEFPKEGPSILRIQQVVRGDSAAYFCASSPRLAEYNEQFFGPGTRLTVL.

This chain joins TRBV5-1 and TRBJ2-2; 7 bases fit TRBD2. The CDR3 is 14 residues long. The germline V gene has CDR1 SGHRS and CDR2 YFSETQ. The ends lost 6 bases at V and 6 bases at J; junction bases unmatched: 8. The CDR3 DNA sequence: TGCGCCAGCACCCCGGGCGGGAGTTCCGGGGAGCTGTTTTTT. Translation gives CASTPGGSSGELFF.

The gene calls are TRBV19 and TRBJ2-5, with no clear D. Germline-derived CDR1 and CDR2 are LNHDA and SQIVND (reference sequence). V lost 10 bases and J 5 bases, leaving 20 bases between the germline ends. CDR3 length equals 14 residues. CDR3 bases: TGTGCCACTTCAGGAAGCCGGATAGGGGAGACCCAGTACTTC. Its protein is CATSGSRIGETQYF.

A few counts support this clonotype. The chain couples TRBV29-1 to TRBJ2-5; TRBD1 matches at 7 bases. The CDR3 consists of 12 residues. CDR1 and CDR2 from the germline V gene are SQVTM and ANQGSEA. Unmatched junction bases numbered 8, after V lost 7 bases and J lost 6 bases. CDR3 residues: CSAGTAKQTQYF. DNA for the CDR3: TGCAGCGCTGGGACAGCCAAGCAGACCCAGTACTTC.

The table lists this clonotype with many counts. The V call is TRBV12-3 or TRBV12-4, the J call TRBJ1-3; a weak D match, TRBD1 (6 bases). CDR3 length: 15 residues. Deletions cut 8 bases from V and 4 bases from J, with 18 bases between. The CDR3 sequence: CASGGGTLRGNTIYF. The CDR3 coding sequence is TGTGCCAGCGGGGGCGGGACGCTGAGGGGAAACACCATATATTTT.

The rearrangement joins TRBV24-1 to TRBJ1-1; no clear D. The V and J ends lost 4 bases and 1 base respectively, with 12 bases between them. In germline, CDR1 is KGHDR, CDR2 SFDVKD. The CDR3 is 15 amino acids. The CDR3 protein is CATSDSRRRNTEAFF. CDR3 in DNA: TGTGCCACCAGTGACTCGCGGAGGAGGAACACTGAAGCTTTCTTT.

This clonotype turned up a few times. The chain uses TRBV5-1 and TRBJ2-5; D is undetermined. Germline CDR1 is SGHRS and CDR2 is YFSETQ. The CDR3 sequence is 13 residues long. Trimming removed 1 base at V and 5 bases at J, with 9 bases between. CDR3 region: CASSLPGRETQYF. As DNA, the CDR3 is TGCGCCAGCAGCTTGCCAGGCAGGGAGACCCAGTACTTC.

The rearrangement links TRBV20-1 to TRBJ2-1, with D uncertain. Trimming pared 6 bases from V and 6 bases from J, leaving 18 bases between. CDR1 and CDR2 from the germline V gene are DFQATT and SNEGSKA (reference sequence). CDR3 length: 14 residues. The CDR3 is CSAQESSKSNEQFF. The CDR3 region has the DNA TGCAGTGCCCAAGAATCGTCCAAATCCAATGAGCAGTTCTTC.

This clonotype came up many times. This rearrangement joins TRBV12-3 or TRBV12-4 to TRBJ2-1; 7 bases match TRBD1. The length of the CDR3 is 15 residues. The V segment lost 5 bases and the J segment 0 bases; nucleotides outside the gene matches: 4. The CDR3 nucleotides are TGTGCCAGCAGTCCCCGACAGGGCTCCTACAATGAGCAGTTCTTC. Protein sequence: CASSPRQGSYNEQFF.